The clone carrying this T cell receptor (beta chain) came up once. The antigen is undetermined. These data originate in a study of CD8+ T cells in alopecia areata. Background on the study: Tofacitinib administration to treated patients was oral, at 5 to 10 mg twice daily.

cDNA serving as the sequencing template came from extracted, reverse transcribed RNA. Method: immunoSEQ multiplex PCR; TCRdb's copy keeps in-frame clones and lacks some. The profile shows over 150,000 clones, around 63% of them singletons. The CDR3 covers 14 residues. The germline gives CDR1 GTSNPN, CDR2 SVGIG (reference sequence). V was cut by 2 bases and J by 10 bases, with 18 bases left in between. Study findings and constraints: Mice showed clearer TCR sharing than patients did, a gap that was possibly HLA-related.

Both CD4+ and CD8+ T cells were separated by sorting PBMCs. The sequence was collected from a human donor with alopecia areata. The chain carries TRBV30 and TRBJ1-5; a weak D match, TRBD1 (5 bases). The sample in question was CD4+ T cells sorted from blood, obtained at week 0. The CDR3 DNA is TGTGCCTGGAGTAAGACAGCCTTTACTGATCCCCAGCATTTT. This translates into CAWSKTAFTDPQHF.